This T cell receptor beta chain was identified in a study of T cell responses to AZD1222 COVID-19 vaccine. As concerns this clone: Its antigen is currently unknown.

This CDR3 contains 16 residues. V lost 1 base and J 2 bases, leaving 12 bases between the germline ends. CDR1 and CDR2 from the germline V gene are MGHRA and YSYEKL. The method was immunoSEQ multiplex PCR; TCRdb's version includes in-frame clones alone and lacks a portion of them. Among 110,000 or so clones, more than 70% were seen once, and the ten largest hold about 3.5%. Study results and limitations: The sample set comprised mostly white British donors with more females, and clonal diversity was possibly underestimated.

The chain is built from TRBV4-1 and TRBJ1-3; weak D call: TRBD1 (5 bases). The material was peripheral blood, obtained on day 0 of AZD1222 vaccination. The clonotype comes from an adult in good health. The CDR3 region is CASSQASTRAGNTIYF. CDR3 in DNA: TGCGCCAGCAGCCAAGCATCCACCAGGGCTGGAAACACCATATATTTT.